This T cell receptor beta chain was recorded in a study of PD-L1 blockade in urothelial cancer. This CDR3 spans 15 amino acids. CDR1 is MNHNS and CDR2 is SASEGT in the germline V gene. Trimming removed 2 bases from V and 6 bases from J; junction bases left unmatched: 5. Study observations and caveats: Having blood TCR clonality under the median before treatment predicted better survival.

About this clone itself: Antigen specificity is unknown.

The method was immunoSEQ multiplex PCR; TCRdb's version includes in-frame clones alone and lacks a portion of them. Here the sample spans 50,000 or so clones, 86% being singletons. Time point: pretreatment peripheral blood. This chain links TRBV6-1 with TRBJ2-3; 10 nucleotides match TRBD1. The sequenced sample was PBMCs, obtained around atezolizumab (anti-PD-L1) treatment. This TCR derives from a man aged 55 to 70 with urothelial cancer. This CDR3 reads CASSERTGGGDTQYF. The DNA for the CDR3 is TGTGCCAGCAGTGAACGGACAGGGGGGGGCGATACGCAGTATTTT.